This passage covers 9 T cell receptor beta chains from one sample sequenced in a study of shared clonotypes between healthy human individuals. The assay was immunoSEQ multiplex PCR, and TCRdb's table has in-frame clones only and misses some. This sample carries about 820,000 clones, about 91% of them seen once, and the ten largest clones take 24%. Naive CD8 populations comprised CD45RO-negative cells positively selected for CCR7, excluding terminally differentiated effector memory CD45RA+ cells. The sequenced sample consisted of naive CD8+ T cells sorted from blood. The receptors were gathered from a man between 25 and 39 years old in good health.

The chain links TRBV27 to TRBJ1-1, with no clear D. The CDR3 extends over 14 amino acids. V lost 6 bases to trimming and J lost 0 bases, with 11 bases between them. CDR1 and CDR2 (germline): MNHEY, SMNVEV (reference sequence). CDR3 protein: CASRQGHLNTEAFF. DNA of the CDR3: TGTGCCAGCAGACAAGGGCATTTGAACACTGAAGCTTTCTTT.

This clone came up once. The genes are TRBV19 and TRBJ2-7, with 9 positions matching TRBD1. Germline loops: CDR1 LNHDA, CDR2 SQIVND (reference sequence). V lost 11 bases, J lost 2 bases, and 10 bases stayed unmatched. This CDR3 comprises 14 residues. CDR3 protein: CAVRDRVFPYEQYF. DNA of the CDR3: TGTGCCGTCCGGGACAGGGTTTTTCCCTACGAGCAGTACTTC.

This chain connects TRBV7-6 to TRBJ2-7; D possibly corresponds to TRBD2 (6 bases). This CDR3 contains 17 residues. Trimming removed 4 bases at V and 2 bases at J, with 21 bases between. The V gene's germline CDR1 is SGHVS and CDR2 FNYEAQ. The CDR3 DNA reads TGTGCCAGCAGCTCCTCCCATTGGGGGGATTCCGCCTACGAGCAGTACTTC. Amino acid sequence: CASSSSHWGDSAYEQYF.

This chain joins TRBV7-9 and TRBJ2-2; D is perhaps TRBD1 (6 bases). Trimming left V 5 bases short and J 0 bases short, with 13 bases between. Germline CDR1 SEHNR, CDR2 FQNEAQ (reference sequence). The CDR3 length is 16 residues. The CDR3 region is CASSPPTGPNTGELFF. The CDR3 nucleotides are TGTGCCAGCAGCCCACCGACAGGTCCGAACACCGGGGAGCTGTTTTTT.

The rearrangement uses TRBV11-2 and TRBJ2-3, with 13 bases aligning to TRBD2. V trimming: 2 bases; J trimming: 6 bases; junction bases outside the gene matches: 8. The CDR3 loop spans 17 amino acids. Looked up from germline, CDR1 is SGHAT and CDR2 is FQNNGV. CDR3 in DNA: TGTGCCAGCAGCTTACCCACTAGCGGGAGGGCGCCGGATACGCAGTATTTT. This codes for CASSLPTSGRAPDTQYF.

V is TRBV29-1 and J is TRBJ2-1, with D perhaps matching TRBD1 or TRBD2 (6 bases each). From germline, CDR1 is SQVTM and CDR2 ANQGSEA. V lost 6 bases to trimming and J lost 5 bases, with 17 bases between them. The CDR3 consists of 14 residues. The CDR3 bases are TGCAGCGTGGACGCTCGGGGGCTTAACAATGAGCAGTTCTTC. This sequence encodes CSVDARGLNNEQFF.

The gene calls are TRBV7-3 and TRBJ2-5; 13 bases fit TRBD2. Trimming removed 4 bases from V and 1 base from J; junction bases left unmatched: 6. This CDR3 comprises 17 residues. Germline V gene lookup returns CDR1 SGHTA and CDR2 FQGTGA. The CDR3 DNA follows: TGTGCCAGCAGCTCCGGACTAGCGGGAGTATTCCAAGAGACCCAGTACTTC. This gives the protein CASSSGLAGVFQETQYF.

The chain uses TRBV4-3 and TRBJ2-7; D perhaps matches TRBD2 (5 bases). V dropped 0 bases and J dropped 3 bases, with 12 bases sitting between them. CDR1 is LGHNA and CDR2 is YSLEER in the germline V gene. The CDR3 runs 15 residues. CDR3 sequence reads: CASSQDPGSVYEQYF. The CDR3 DNA follows: TGCGCCAGCAGCCAAGATCCGGGATCAGTCTACGAGCAGTACTTC.

The chain carries TRBV18 and TRBJ2-1; TRBD2 agrees at 7 bases. The germline CDR1 and CDR2 sequences are KGHSH and LQKENI. The trim removed 2 bases at V and 10 bases at J, leaving 11 bases unmatched. The CDR3 is made up of 15 amino acids. The DNA for the CDR3 is TGTGCCAGCTCACCAGGAGCTAGCGGACCACAGGAGCAGTTCTTC. Residues: CASSPGASGPQEQFF. Full variable domain (outside the CDR3, taken from reference TRBV18 and TRBJ2-1): NAGVMQNPRHLVRRRGQEARLRCSPMKGHSHVYWYRQLPEEGLKFMVYLQKENIIDESGMPKERFSAEFPKEGPSILRIQQVVRGDSAAYFCASSPGASGPQEQFFGPGTRLTVL.